This T cell receptor (beta chain) appears in the sequencing data of a study of T cell responses to AZD1222 COVID-19 vaccine. Study results and limitations: The study sampled repertoires only after the peak T cell response. Across spike, vaccine-associated CD4 TCRs were found, dominant at 160-218 and 743-854.

As regards this clone: The antigen is not known.

Libraries were prepared by immunoSEQ multiplex PCR; TCRdb keeps only in-frame clonotypes and omits some of them. The table has 95,000 to 100,000 clones, around 87% seen once. Germline assignment: CDR1 GTSNPN and CDR2 SVGIG (reference sequence). The length of the CDR3 is 16 residues. With 1 base clipped from V and 2 bases from J, the junction kept 5 bases outside the gene matches. Sequenced material: peripheral blood, taken 28 days after the second AZD1222 dose. The chain carries TRBV30 and TRBJ2-1; 10 bases align to TRBD2. The sequence came from an adult who received the AZD1222 COVID-19 vaccine. The CDR3 DNA follows: TGTGCCTGGAGTGGGACCCTAGCGGGAGCCTACAATGAGCAGTTCTTC. This codes for CAWSGTLAGAYNEQFF.